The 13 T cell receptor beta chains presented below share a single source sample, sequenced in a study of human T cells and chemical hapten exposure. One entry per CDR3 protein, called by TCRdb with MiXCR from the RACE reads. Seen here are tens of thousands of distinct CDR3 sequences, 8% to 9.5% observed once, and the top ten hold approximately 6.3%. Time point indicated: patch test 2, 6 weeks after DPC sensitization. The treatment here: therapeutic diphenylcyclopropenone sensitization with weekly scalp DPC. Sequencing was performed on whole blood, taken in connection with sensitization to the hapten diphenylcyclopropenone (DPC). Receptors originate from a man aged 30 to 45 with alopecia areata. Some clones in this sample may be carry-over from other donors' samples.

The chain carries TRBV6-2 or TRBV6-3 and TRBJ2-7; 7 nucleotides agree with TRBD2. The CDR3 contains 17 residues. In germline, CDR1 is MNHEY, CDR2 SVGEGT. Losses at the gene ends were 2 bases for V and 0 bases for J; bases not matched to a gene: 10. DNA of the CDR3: TGTGCCAGCAGTTACGAGGCGGGAGCCCCTAGCTCCTACGAGCAGTACTTC. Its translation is CASSYEAGAPSSYEQYF.

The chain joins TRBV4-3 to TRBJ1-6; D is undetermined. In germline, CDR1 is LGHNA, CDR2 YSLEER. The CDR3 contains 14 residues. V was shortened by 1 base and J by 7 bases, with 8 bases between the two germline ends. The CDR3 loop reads CASSQGTENSPLHF. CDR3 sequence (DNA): TGCGCCAGCAGCCAAGGGACGGAGAATTCACCCCTCCACTTT.

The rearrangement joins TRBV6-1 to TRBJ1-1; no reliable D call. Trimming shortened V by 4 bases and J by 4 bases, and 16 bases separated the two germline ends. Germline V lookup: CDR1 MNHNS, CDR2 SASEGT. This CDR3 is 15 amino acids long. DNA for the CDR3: TGTGCCAGCAGTGTATTGTCCGGGAGCAGCACTGAAGCTTTCTTT. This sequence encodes CASSVLSGSSTEAFF.

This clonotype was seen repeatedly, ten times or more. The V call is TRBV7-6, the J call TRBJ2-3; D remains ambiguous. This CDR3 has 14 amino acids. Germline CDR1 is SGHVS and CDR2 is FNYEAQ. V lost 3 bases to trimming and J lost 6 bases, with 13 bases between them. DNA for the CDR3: TGTGCCAGCAGCTTCTATACGGTTAAGGATACGCAGTATTTT. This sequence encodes CASSFYTVKDTQYF.

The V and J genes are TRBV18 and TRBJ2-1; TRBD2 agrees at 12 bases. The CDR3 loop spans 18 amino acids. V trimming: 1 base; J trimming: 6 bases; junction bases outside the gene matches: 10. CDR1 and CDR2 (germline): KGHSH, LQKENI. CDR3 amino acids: CASSPLDTSGGTRNEQFF. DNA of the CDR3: TGTGCCAGCTCACCACTCGACACTAGCGGGGGGACCCGCAATGAGCAGTTCTTC.

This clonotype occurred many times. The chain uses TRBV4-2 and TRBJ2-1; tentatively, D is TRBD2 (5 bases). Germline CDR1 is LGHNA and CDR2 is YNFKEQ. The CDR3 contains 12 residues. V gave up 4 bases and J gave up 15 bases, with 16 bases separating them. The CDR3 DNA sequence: TGTGCCAGCAGCCCCCTGTCGGGGTCACGGTTCTTC. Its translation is CASSPLSGSRFF.

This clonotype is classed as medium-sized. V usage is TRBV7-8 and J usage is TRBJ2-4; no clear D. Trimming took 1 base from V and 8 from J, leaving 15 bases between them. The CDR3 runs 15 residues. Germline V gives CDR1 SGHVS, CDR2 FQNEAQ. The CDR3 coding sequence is TGTGCCAGCAGCTTAGTACTGGGAAAACGGGACATTCAGTACTTC. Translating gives CASSLVLGKRDIQYF.

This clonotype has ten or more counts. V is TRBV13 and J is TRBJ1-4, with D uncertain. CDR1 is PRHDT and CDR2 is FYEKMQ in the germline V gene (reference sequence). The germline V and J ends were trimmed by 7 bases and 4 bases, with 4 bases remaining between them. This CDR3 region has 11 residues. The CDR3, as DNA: TGTGCCAGCAAACTTAATGAAAAACTGTTTTTT. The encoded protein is CASKLNEKLFF.

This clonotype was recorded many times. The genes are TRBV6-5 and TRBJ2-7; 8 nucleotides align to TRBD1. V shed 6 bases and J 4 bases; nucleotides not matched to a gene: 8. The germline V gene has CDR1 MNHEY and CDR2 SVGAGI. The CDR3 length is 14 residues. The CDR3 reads CASSPDRGRYEQYF. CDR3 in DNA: TGTGCCAGCAGCCCCGACAGGGGCCGGTACGAGCAGTACTTC.

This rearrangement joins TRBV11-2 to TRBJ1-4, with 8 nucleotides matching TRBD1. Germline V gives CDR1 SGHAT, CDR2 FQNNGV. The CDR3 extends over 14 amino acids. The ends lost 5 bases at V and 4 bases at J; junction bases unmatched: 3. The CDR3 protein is CASSLRGRNEKLFF. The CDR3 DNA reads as TGTGCCAGCAGCCTCAGGGGGCGTAATGAAAAACTGTTTTTT. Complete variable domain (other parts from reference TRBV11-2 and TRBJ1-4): EAGVAQSPRYKIIEKRQSVAFWCNPISGHATLYWYQQILGQGPKLLIQFQNNGVVDDSQLPKDRFSAERLKGVDSTLKIQPAKLEDSAVYLCASSLRGRNEKLFFGSGTQLSVL.

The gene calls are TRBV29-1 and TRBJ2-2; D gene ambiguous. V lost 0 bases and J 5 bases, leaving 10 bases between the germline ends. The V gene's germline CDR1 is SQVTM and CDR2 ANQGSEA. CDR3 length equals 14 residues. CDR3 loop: CSVEDRQLTGELFF. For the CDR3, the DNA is TGCAGCGTTGAAGATCGGCAGTTAACCGGGGAGCTGTTTTTT.

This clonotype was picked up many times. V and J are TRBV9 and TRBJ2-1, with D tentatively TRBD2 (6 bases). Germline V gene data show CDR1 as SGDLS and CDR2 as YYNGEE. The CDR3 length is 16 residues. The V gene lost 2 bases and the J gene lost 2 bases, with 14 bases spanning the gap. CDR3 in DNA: TGTGCCAGCAGCGTTTCCGGGAGCCGCACCTACAATGAGCAGTTCTTC. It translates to CASSVSGSRTYNEQFF.

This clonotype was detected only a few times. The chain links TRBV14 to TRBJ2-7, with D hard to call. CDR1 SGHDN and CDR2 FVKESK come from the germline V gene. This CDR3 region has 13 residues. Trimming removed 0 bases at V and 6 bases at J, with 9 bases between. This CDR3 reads CASSQDSAGEQYF. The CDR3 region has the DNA TGTGCCAGCAGCCAAGATAGTGCCGGCGAGCAGTACTTC.